Reported below is one T cell receptor beta chain. Its antigen is currently unknown. This sample is part of a study of T cell repertoires in ileal Crohn's disease. Study-wide results and caveats: High-frequency clones were more common in sorted CD8 than CD4 cells. Compared with non-smokers, active smokers at surgery showed more clonal expansions.

Around 0.55 micrograms of biopsy DNA per sample underwent TCRB immunosequencing. TCRdb's copy holds only in-frame clones and misses some; the assay was immunoSEQ multiplex PCR. The data contain 10,000 to 14,000 clones, around 80% of them singletons. The CDR3 has 15 amino acids. Germline loops: CDR1 SEHNR, CDR2 FQNEAQ (reference sequence). V shed 2 bases and J 12 bases; nucleotides not matched to a gene: 7. Eligibility required adulthood, ileal or ileocolonic Crohn's disease and indicated ileocolonic resection. The clonotype originates from an adult with Crohn's disease. The sequencing sample was made of ileal tissue. The rearrangement links TRBV7-9 to TRBJ2-1, with 13 bases identical to TRBD2. The CDR3 DNA reads TGTGCCAGCAGCTTACCAGGACTAGCGGGGGTGGGGCAGTTCTTC. Translation gives CASSLPGLAGVGQFF.